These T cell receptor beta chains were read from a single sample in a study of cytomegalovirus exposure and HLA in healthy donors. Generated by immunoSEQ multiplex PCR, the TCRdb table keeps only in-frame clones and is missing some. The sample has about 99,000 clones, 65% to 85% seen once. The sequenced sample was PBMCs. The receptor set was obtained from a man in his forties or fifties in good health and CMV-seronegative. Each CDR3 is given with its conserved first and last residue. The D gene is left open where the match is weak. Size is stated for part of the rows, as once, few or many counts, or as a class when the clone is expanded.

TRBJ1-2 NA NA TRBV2 CASSRDMANYGYTF TGTGCCAGCAGTAGGGACATGGCTAACTATGGCTACACCTTC
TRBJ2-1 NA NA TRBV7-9 CASSLLTSDNEQFF TGTGCCAGCAGCTTACTTACTTCCGACAATGAGCAGTTCTTC
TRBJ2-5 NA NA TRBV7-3 CASSLEAASETQYF TGTGCCAGCAGCTTAGAGGCAGCCTCAGAGACCCAGTACTTC
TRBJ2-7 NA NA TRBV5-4 CASSPWSGNEQYF TGTGCCAGCAGCCCGTGGAGTGGAAACGAGCAGTACTTC
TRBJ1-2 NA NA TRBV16 CASSQSRLVGYGYTF TGTGCCAGCAGCCAATCCAGACTGGTAGGCTATGGCTACACCTTC
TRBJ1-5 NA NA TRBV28 CASTPGGNNQPQHF TGTGCCAGCACCCCGGGGGGCAACAATCAGCCCCAGCATTTT
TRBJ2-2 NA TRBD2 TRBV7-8 CASSPRGGSHGELFF TGTGCCAGCAGCCCTAGGGGCGGGAGCCACGGGGAGCTGTTTTTT
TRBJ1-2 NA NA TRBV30 CAWKQANYGYTF TGTGCCTGGAAACAGGCAAACTATGGCTACACCTTC
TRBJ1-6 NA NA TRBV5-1 CASKTGTSVVTLHF TGCGCCAGTAAAACGGGGACATCCGTCGTCACCCTCCACTTT
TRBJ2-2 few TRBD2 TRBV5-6 CASSLAGGANTGELFF TGTGCCAGCAGCTTGGCTGGGGGGGCGAACACCGGGGAGCTGTTTTTT
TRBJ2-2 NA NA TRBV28 CASSRRNTGELFF TGTGCCAGCTCGAGGAGGAACACCGGGGAGCTGTTTTTT
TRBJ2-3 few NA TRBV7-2 CASSSEPLANTDTQYF TGTGCCAGCAGCTCGGAACCTCTAGCAAATACAGATACGCAGTATTTT
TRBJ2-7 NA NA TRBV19 CASSPHRVSYEQYF TGTGCCAGTAGTCCCCACAGGGTTTCCTACGAGCAGTACTTC
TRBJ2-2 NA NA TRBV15 CATSETGNTGELFF TGTGCCACCAGTGAGACAGGGAACACCGGGGAGCTGTTTTTT
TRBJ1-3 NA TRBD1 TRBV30 CAWSLGTDGNTIYF TGTGCCTGGAGTTTAGGGACAGATGGAAACACCATATATTTT
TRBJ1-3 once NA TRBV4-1 CASSQDQGDSISGNTIYF TGCGCCAGCAGCCAAGATCAGGGTGACAGCATCTCTGGAAACACCATATATTTT
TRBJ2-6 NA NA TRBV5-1 CASSPGHSSGANVLTF TGCGCCAGCAGCCCAGGACACTCCTCTGGGGCCAACGTCCTGACTTTC
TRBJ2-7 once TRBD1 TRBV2 CASSKDRSSYEQYF TGTGCCAGCAGTAAGGACAGGTCCTCCTACGAGCAGTACTTC
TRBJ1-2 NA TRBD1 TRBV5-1 CASSLGTGGFGYTF TGCGCCAGCAGCTTGGGGACAGGGGGATTTGGCTACACCTTC
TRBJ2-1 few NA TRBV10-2 CASSDTLAGFNEQFF TGCGCCAGCAGTGATACACTAGCTGGTTTCAATGAGCAGTTCTTC
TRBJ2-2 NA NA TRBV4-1 CASSQDLESYTGELFF TGCGCCAGCAGCCAAGATCTGGAGAGCTACACCGGGGAGCTGTTTTTT
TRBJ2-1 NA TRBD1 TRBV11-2 CASSLAAGGNNEQFF TGTGCCAGCAGCTTAGCGGCAGGGGGAAACAATGAGCAGTTCTTC
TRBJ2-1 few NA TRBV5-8 CASSLGQEYNEQFF TGTGCCAGCAGCTTGGGACAGGAGTACAATGAGCAGTTCTTC
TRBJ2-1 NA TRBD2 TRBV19 CASSTSGSVEQFF TGTGCCAGTAGTACTAGCGGGAGCGTTGAGCAGTTCTTC
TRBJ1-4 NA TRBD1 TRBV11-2 CASSLLQGAANEKLFF TGTGCCAGCAGCTTACTTCAGGGGGCAGCTAATGAAAAACTGTTTTTT
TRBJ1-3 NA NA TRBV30 CASTGPVISGNTIYF TGTGCCTCCACAGGGCCGGTAATCTCTGGAAACACCATATATTTT
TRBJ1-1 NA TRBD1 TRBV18 CASSKWDSLLNTEAFF TGTGCCAGCTCGAAGTGGGACAGCCTTTTGAACACTGAAGCTTTCTTT
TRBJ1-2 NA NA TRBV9 CASSRSTGKLGYGYTF TGTGCCAGCAGCCGAAGTACAGGGAAGCTAGGCTATGGCTACACCTTC
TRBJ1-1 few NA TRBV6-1 CASMGAMNTEAFF TGTGCCAGCATGGGGGCAATGAACACTGAAGCTTTCTTT
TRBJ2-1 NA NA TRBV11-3 CASSEIYPPNEQFF TGTGCCAGCAGCGAGATATATCCCCCCAATGAGCAGTTCTTC
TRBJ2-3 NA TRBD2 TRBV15 CATSRGGEGRDTQYF TGTGCCACCAGCAGAGGGGGGGAGGGAAGAGATACGCAGTATTTT
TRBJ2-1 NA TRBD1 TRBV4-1 CASSPSTGARRIPYNEQFF TGCGCCAGCAGCCCTTCGACAGGGGCCCGCAGGATCCCCTACAATGAGCAGTTCTTC
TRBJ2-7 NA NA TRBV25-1 CASSALPYEQYF TGTGCCAGCAGTGCCCTCCCCTACGAGCAGTACTTC
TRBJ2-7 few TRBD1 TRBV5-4 CASGTGPRNEQYF TGTGCCAGTGGGACAGGACCTAGGAACGAGCAGTACTTC
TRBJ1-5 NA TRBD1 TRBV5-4 CASSPGQGRNQPQHF TGTGCCAGCAGCCCTGGACAGGGGAGGAATCAGCCCCAGCATTTT
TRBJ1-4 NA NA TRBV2 CASSGGVGEKLFF TGTGCCAGCAGTGGGGGAGTCGGCGAAAAACTGTTTTTT
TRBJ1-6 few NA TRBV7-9 CASSPFEQNSPLHF TGTGCCAGCAGCCCGTTCGAACAGAATTCACCCCTCCACTTT
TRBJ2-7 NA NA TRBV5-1 CASSSGTYYEQYF TGCGCCAGCAGCTCCGGGACATATTACGAGCAGTACTTC
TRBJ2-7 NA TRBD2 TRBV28 CASSLGGRVEQYF TGTGCCAGCAGTTTAGGCGGGAGGGTCGAGCAGTACTTC
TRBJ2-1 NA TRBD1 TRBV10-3 CAISRTGGDSYNEQFF TGTGCCATCAGTCGAACAGGGGGCGACTCCTACAATGAGCAGTTCTTC
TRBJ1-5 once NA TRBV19 CASGRKQGDQPQHF TGTGCCAGTGGACGGAAACAGGGTGATCAGCCCCAGCATTTT
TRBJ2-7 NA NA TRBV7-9 CASSQPPTGSYEQYF TGTGCCAGCAGCCAACCCCCGACAGGTTCCTACGAGCAGTACTTC
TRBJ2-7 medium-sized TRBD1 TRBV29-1 CSTGQGGEQYF TGCAGTACTGGACAGGGCGGCGAGCAGTACTTC
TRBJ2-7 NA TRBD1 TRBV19 CASSTGTGAFGQYF TGTGCCAGTAGCACCGGGACAGGGGCCTTCGGGCAGTACTTC
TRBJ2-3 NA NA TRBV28 CASSLSLDYLTGTDTQYF TGTGCCAGCAGTTTATCTCTGGACTACCTAACTGGCACAGATACGCAGTATTTT
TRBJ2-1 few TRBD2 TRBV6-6 CASRPSGSYNEQFF TGTGCCAGCAGGCCTAGCGGGAGTTATAATGAGCAGTTCTTC
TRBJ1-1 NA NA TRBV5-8 CASSLTGNTEAFF TGTGCCAGCAGCTTGACAGGAAACACTGAAGCTTTCTTT
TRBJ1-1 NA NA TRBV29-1 CSVGISRPEAFF TGCAGCGTTGGGATATCGAGGCCTGAAGCTTTCTTT
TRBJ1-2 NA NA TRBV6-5 CASSLREENYGYTF TGTGCCAGCAGTCTCCGCGAGGAGAACTATGGCTACACCTTC
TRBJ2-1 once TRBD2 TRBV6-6 CASSSGGSYNEQFF TGTGCCAGCAGTTCGGGGGGGTCGTACAATGAGCAGTTCTTC
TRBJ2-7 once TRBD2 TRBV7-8 CASSPTGGSYEQYF TGTGCCAGCAGCCCAACGGGGGGCTCCTACGAGCAGTACTTC